This T cell receptor (beta chain) was captured by sequencing in a study of CD8+CD57+ T cells in acquired aplastic anemia. Patients who underwent sequencing had shown CD8+CD57+ cell expansion by flow cytometry. There are many counts of this clonotype. For CDR3 and TCR beta VDJ profiling, genomic DNA was the template used. TCRdb reprocessed the reads via MiXCR and lists one record per CDR3 protein. This sample has 250,000 to 350,000 distinct CDR3 sequences, with around three fifths found just once. Between the trimmed V and J ends, which lost 3 bases and 6 bases, there was a span of 11 bases. The germline CDR1 and CDR2 sequences are SGHRS and YFSETQ. The CDR3 runs to 13 residues.

This TCR was recovered from a human donor with aplastic anemia. The sample was sorted CD4+, CD8+, or CD8+CD57+ T cells (not recorded which) from PBMCs. This chain uses TRBV5-1 with TRBJ2-3, with D uncertain. DNA of the CDR3: TGCGCCAGCAGCTGGATGGGTGGGGATACGCAGTATTTT. Protein: CASSWMGGDTQYF. Full variable domain (outside the CDR3, taken from reference TRBV5-1 and TRBJ2-3): KAGVTQTPRYLIKTRGQQVTLSCSPISGHRSVSWYQQTPGQGLQFLFEYFSETQRNKGNFPGRFSGRQFSNSRSEMNVSTLELGDSALYLCASSWMGGDTQYFGPGTRLTVL.